This T cell receptor (beta chain) is drawn from a study of blood T cell repertoires in COVID-19. Across the whole study: Donors in the United States, Italy and Spain gave samples during acute or convalescent COVID-19.

Participant age was about 18 to 89 years, and participants resided in roughly 24 US areas. The recovered donors of Cohort 3 showed two negative PCRs, clearance, or symptom resolution. Germline assignment: CDR1 MNHEY and CDR2 SVGAGI. The CDR3 has 13 residues. V gave up 6 bases and J gave up 11 bases; unmatched junction bases: 9. Generated by immunoSEQ multiplex PCR, the TCRdb table keeps only in-frame clones and is missing some. The table includes fewer than 200,000 clones, around 84% detected once. The chain links TRBV6-5 to TRBJ1-1; 10 bases are a match to TRBD1. The sequence was collected from a man in his fifties who had recovered from COVID-19. Sequenced sample: PBMCs or T cells enriched from blood (not recorded which). The CDR3 DNA follows: TGTGCCAGCAGCAACCGGGACAGGGGACGGGCTTTCTTT. It is translated as CASSNRDRGRAFF.